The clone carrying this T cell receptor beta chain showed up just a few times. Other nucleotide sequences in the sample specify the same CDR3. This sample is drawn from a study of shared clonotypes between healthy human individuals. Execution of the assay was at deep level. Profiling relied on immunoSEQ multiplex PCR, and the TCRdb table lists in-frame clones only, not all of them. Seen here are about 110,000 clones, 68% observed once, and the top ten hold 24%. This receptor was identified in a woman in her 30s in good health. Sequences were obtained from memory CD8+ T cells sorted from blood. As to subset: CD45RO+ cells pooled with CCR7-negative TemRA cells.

CDR3 bases: TGTGCCAGCAGCGTAAGCTGGGGCAATCAGCCCCAGCATTTT. This gives the protein CASSVSWGNQPQHF. The chain has TRBV9 and TRBJ1-5; D gene uncertain. V shed 1 base and J shed 2 bases, with 7 bases lying between them. The germline gives CDR1 SGDLS, CDR2 YYNGEE. This CDR3 comprises 14 residues.